A selection of T cell receptor beta chains follows, all from one sample in a study of blood T cells in healthy people across ages. TCRdb re-called the 5' RACE reads through MiXCR, storing one row per CDR3 protein. The repertoire includes about 570,000 distinct CDR3 sequences, 25% to 30% of them detected once, and roughly 18% sits in the top ten. The sample taken for sequencing was blood. The receptors derive from a woman aged 70-85 years in good health. Each CDR3 is given with its conserved first and last residue. The D gene is left open where the match is weak. Clone size is shown for a subset of rows, as once, few, many or a class of expanded clone.

TRBJ1-4,-,-,TRBV4-2,CASSLEPNLLSNEKLFF
TRBJ2-5,-,TRBD1,TRBV30,CAWSVSGTGGQTQYF
TRBJ2-2,-,-,TRBV2,CASSGWGTGELFF
TRBJ1-5,few,-,TRBV25-1,CASSGTFGSGHQPQHF
TRBJ1-1,few,-,TRBV20-1,CSASRQTTEAFF
TRBJ2-2,many,-,TRBV24-1,CATSDPSRGTGELFF
TRBJ2-5,-,-,TRBV5-1,CASSLIPGFQETQYF
TRBJ1-2,few,-,TRBV6-2/TRBV6-3,CASSGRQGGYTF
TRBJ2-3,-,TRBD1,TRBV7-9,CASSESYRGRRTDTQYF
TRBJ1-5,-,-,TRBV6-6,CASSPRGVSNQPQHF
TRBJ2-1,few,-,TRBV3-1,CASSQDHRHWQFF
TRBJ1-1,few,-,TRBV6-2/TRBV6-3,CASSYGQNSEAFF
TRBJ1-1,-,-,TRBV11-2,CASTAGWGNTEAFF
TRBJ1-2,few,-,TRBV29-1,CSVEVEGGINYGYTF
TRBJ1-1,-,-,TRBV6-2/TRBV6-3,CARQLRGLLGAFF
TRBJ2-5,-,-,TRBV6-2/TRBV6-3,CASSYSFFGPEETQYF
TRBJ1-5,-,-,TRBV10-3,CAISSEPSNQPQHF
TRBJ2-5,many,-,TRBV5-1,CASSLRQPQETQYF
TRBJ2-5,-,-,TRBV3-1,CASSHSTESSYERYF
TRBJ1-5,once,-,TRBV27,CASSLRGQGSNQPQHF
TRBJ2-6,once,TRBD2,TRBV7-6,CASSFGLAGVSGGANVLTF
TRBJ2-2,few,-,TRBV7-3,CASSSLGQIGELFF
-,-,-,TRBV4-3,CASSQDPGDTYNEQFF
TRBJ1-5,-,TRBD1,TRBV12-3/TRBV12-4,CASSPDREDQPQHF
TRBJ2-3,-,-,TRBV20-1,CSAREARGAGDTQYF
TRBJ1-4,few,-,TRBV3-1,CASSHQGTNEKLFF
TRBJ1-4,-,-,TRBV20-1,CSAGRLNRELFF
TRBJ1-1,few,-,TRBV20-1,CSARVEGNTEAFF
TRBJ1-2,-,-,TRBV4-3,CASSQGASGARDGYTF
TRBJ1-2,few,-,TRBV20-1,CSALVQGNGGYTF
-,few,TRBD1,TRBV6-2/TRBV6-3,CASRSPGQGSGETQYF
TRBJ1-1,many,-,TRBV20-1,CSANRVGTEAFF
TRBJ2-1,-,-,TRBV28,CASSPPGTFSYNEQFF
TRBJ1-1,few,TRBD1,TRBV5-1,CASSLGDRFNTEAFF
TRBJ1-4,few,-,TRBV21-1,CASSSRTDPTNEKLFF
TRBJ2-1,many,-,TRBV20-1,CSARDRDGLGFTYNEQFF
TRBJ1-5,-,TRBD1,TRBV6-6,CASSTLGQGINQPQHF
TRBJ1-1,once,-,TRBV29-1,CSVVREGSNTEAFF
TRBJ2-3,few,-,TRBV27,CASSSTRGGGTDTQYF
TRBJ2-7,-,TRBD1,TRBV6-2/TRBV6-3,CASSSDRGTYEQYF
TRBJ2-1,few,-,TRBV3-1,CASSWLDNIGEQFF
TRBJ2-7,-,-,TRBV7-2,CASSPSGGPSYEQYF
TRBJ2-7,-,TRBD2,TRBV28,CASSVPSGGLNEQYF
TRBJ2-5,few,-,TRBV20-1,CSARRGPQETQYF
TRBJ1-1,-,-,TRBV6-5,CASSPLQGMNTEAFF
TRBJ2-5,-,TRBD2,TRBV6-5,CASKTSGRETQYF
TRBJ1-5,-,-,TRBV6-2/TRBV6-3,CASSYVRDGNQPQHF
TRBJ1-3,few,-,TRBV7-2,CASSLEGTRPYTIYF
TRBJ1-2,few,TRBD1,TRBV5-1,CASSLMGQANYGYTF
TRBJ2-1,few,TRBD1,TRBV5-6,CASSSDRAPYNEQFF
TRBJ1-4,-,TRBD1,TRBV20-1,CNGGTGFEKLFF
TRBJ1-1,-,TRBD1,TRBV30,CAWKAGTGWNTEAFF
TRBJ2-3,-,-,TRBV7-2,CASSLALGGRDTQYF
TRBJ2-2,-,TRBD2,TRBV6-2/TRBV6-3,CASANGLANTGELFF
TRBJ2-3,-,-,TRBV12-3/TRBV12-4,CASSLGSNSRDTQYF
TRBJ1-1,few,-,TRBV3-1,CASSQVGGAPEAFF
TRBJ1-2,few,-,TRBV4-2,CASSQKGGLQGYTF